These 29 T cell receptor beta chains came from one sample sequenced in a study of T cell clonotyping in hematopoietic cell transplantation. Clones were sequenced by immunoSEQ multiplex PCR, and TCRdb holds only the in-frame ones, with some missing. The data contain roughly 7,500 clones, around nine tenths of them singletons. This sample comprised PBMCs, obtained 180 days after allogeneic stem cell transplant. Receptor source: a female patient aged 50 to 65 who had an allogeneic stem cell transplant from an unrelated donor, so the T cells may come from the graft donor. Some clones in this sample may be carry-over from other donors' samples.

The genes are TRBV6-5 and TRBJ2-7, with TRBD1 as a possible D gene (5 bases). The V and J ends lost 5 bases and 3 bases respectively, with 17 bases between them. Germline-derived CDR1 and CDR2 are MNHEY and SVGAGI. This CDR3 contains 15 residues. CDR3 in DNA: TGTGCCAGCAGTCGATCAGGGTACTTGGGCTACGAGCAGTACTTC. This encodes CASSRSGYLGYEQYF.

The chain combines TRBV19 with TRBJ2-5, with D perhaps being TRBD1 or TRBD2 (5 bases each). V was shortened by 5 bases and J by 0 bases, with 13 bases between the two germline ends. Germline V gene sequence: CDR1 LNHDA, CDR2 SQIVND (reference sequence). This CDR3 region has 15 residues. The CDR3 protein is CASSVSSGHQETQYF. CDR3 coding DNA: TGTGCCAGTAGTGTGAGTTCGGGGCACCAAGAGACCCAGTACTTC.

This clone was recorded once. The chain carries TRBV11-1 and TRBJ1-3; no clear D gene. The ends were cut back, 3 bases at V and 1 base at J, with 7 bases in the middle. This CDR3 contains 14 residues. Germline V gene sequence: CDR1 SGHAT, CDR2 FQDESV (reference sequence). The CDR3 coding sequence is TGTGCCAGCAGCTTGGGATCGTCTGGAAACACCATATATTTT. This gives the protein CASSLGSSGNTIYF.

This rearrangement joins TRBV2 to TRBJ2-1, with 11 bases that match TRBD2. The V gene end was trimmed by 6 bases and the J gene end by 7 bases; junction bases not matched to a gene: 8. This CDR3 region has 15 residues. Germline V gene lookup returns CDR1 SNHLY and CDR2 FYNNEI. CDR3 amino acids: CASSLLAGGRNEQFF. CDR3 coding DNA: TGTGCCAGCAGCTTATTAGCGGGAGGGAGGAATGAGCAGTTCTTC.

The chain recombines TRBV7-7 with TRBJ2-6; D not certain. Between the trimmed V and J ends, which lost 3 bases and 1 base, there was a span of 4 bases. Germline loops: CDR1 SSHAT, CDR2 FNYEAQ (reference sequence). The CDR3 runs 14 residues. The CDR3 sequence is CASSLESGANVLTF. The CDR3 DNA reads TGTGCCAGCAGCTTGGAGTCTGGGGCCAACGTCCTGACTTTC.

The J gene is TRBJ1-6, the V gene TRBV2, with no clear D. The CDR3 is 14 amino acids. V gave up 7 bases and J gave up 13 bases, with 20 bases separating them. Germline CDR1 SNHLY, CDR2 FYNNEI. The CDR3 region has the DNA TGTGCCAGCACCGAGGGCAGTAGGGCCGCGCCCCTCCACTTT. Translated: CASTEGSRAAPLHF.

The chain employs TRBV5-4 and TRBJ2-2; D might be TRBD1 (5 bases). V dropped 4 bases and J dropped 4 bases, with 20 bases sitting between them. The CDR3 runs 17 residues. The germline V gene encodes CDR1 SGHNT and CDR2 YYREEE (reference sequence). The CDR3 DNA sequence: TGTGCCAGCAGCAACTGGGGCTCACTTTCCAGCACCGGGGAGCTGTTTTTT. As protein: CASSNWGSLSSTGELFF.

The rearrangement joins TRBV27 to TRBJ1-1; D remains ambiguous. The CDR3 has 16 residues. CDR1 and CDR2 (germline): MNHEY, SMNVEV (reference sequence). V gave up 2 bases and J gave up 4 bases, with 17 bases separating them. CDR3 bases: TGTGCCAGCAGTTTAGGTCGGTCTGGGTCCCGCACTGAAGCTTTCTTT. It yields the protein CASSLGRSGSRTEAFF.

The chain carries TRBV29-1 and TRBJ2-5, with D possibly being TRBD1 (6 bases). CDR1 and CDR2 from the germline V gene are SQVTM and ANQGSEA. Trimming removed 5 bases at V and 5 bases at J, with 15 bases between. The CDR3 is 13 residues long. The CDR3 DNA reads as TGCAGCGTTACCCGAATCACAGGGGAGACCCAGTACTTC. As protein: CSVTRITGETQYF.

The chain joins TRBV19 to TRBJ1-2, with 9 positions matching TRBD1. V trimming: 8 bases; J trimming: 4 bases; junction bases outside the gene matches: 17. The CDR3 contains 17 residues. The germline V gene has CDR1 LNHDA and CDR2 SQIVND (reference sequence). The CDR3 here is CASLANLQGAWGYGYTF. In DNA form, the CDR3 reads TGTGCCAGTCTCGCCAACTTACAGGGGGCTTGGGGCTATGGCTACACCTTC.

The V gene is TRBV2, the J gene TRBJ1-2, with 8 bases fitting TRBD1. The germline gives CDR1 SNHLY, CDR2 FYNNEI. The CDR3 extends over 14 amino acids. V gave up 4 bases and J gave up 4 bases; unmatched junction bases: 5. The CDR3 spells CASSGETGAYGYTF. The DNA of the CDR3 is TGTGCCAGCAGTGGGGAGACAGGGGCCTATGGCTACACCTTC.

The chain joins TRBV19 to TRBJ2-2, with TRBD1 matching 8 bases. Germline V gene sequence: CDR1 LNHDA, CDR2 SQIVND (reference sequence). The V gene end was trimmed by 6 bases and the J gene end by 7 bases; junction bases not matched to a gene: 10. The CDR3 spans 15 residues. Here the CDR3 DNA reads TGTGCCAGTAGGCAACGGGACAGGCTATTCGGGGAGCTGTTTTTT. Protein product: CASRQRDRLFGELFF.

The rearrangement links TRBV5-4 to TRBJ2-7; 9 bases match TRBD1. CDR3 length: 15 residues. Germline CDR1 SGHNT, CDR2 YYREEE (reference sequence). J gave up 2 bases and V 2 bases, and 5 bases lay outside the gene matches. The CDR3 DNA reads TGTGCCAGCAGCTTTGGGGGACAGGGCACCTACGAGCAGTACGTC. It codes for CASSFGGQGTYEQYV.

This clone was seen a handful of times. V is TRBV5-1 and J is TRBJ1-5, with D perhaps TRBD1 (5 bases). CDR1 SGHRS and CDR2 YFSETQ come from the germline V gene. Between the trimmed V and J ends, which lost 3 bases and 11 bases, there was a span of 21 bases. The CDR3 extends over 15 amino acids. The CDR3 coding sequence is TGCGCCAGCAGCTCCGACGGGGGACCCCAATCAGCCCAGCATTTT. Protein sequence: CASSSDGGPQSAQHF.

This clone was seen only a few times. V and J are TRBV14 and TRBJ1-6; TRBD1 is a possible D gene (6 bases). This CDR3 region has 15 residues. CDR1 and CDR2 (germline): SGHDN, FVKESK. Trimming pared 3 bases from V and 9 bases from J, leaving 15 bases between. The CDR3 spells CASSQITGSRSPLHF. For the CDR3, the DNA is TGTGCCAGCAGCCAGATTACAGGGAGTCGTTCACCCCTCCACTTT. The full variable domain, rest sourced from reference TRBV14 and TRBJ1-6, is EAGVTQFPSHSVIEKGQTVTLRCDPISGHDNLYWYRRVMGKEIKFLLHFVKESKQDESGMPNNRFLAERTGGTYSTLKVQPAELEDSGVYFCASSQITGSRSPLHFGNGTRLTVT.

This chain joins TRBV19 and TRBJ1-1, with TRBD1 matching over 7 bases. The CDR3 runs to 13 residues. Germline V gene data show CDR1 as LNHDA and CDR2 as SQIVND (reference sequence). V trimming: 6 bases; J trimming: 2 bases; junction bases outside the gene matches: 3. Here the CDR3 reads CASSRTGNTEAFF. The CDR3 bases are TGTGCCAGTAGCCGGACAGGCAACACTGAAGCTTTCTTT. The whole variable domain, remainder taken from reference TRBV19 and TRBJ1-1, is DGGITQSPKYLFRKEGQNVTLSCEQNLNHDAMYWYRQDPGQGLRLIYYSQIVNDFQKGDIAEGYSVSREKKESFPLTVTSAQKNPTAFYLCASSRTGNTEAFFGQGTRLTVV.

The chain is built from TRBV5-6 and TRBJ2-2; D is ambiguous. The V gene's germline CDR1 is SGHDT and CDR2 YYEEEE. V lost 0 bases to trimming and J lost 5 bases, with 14 bases between them. The CDR3 is 16 residues long. CDR3 loop: CASSLAFRDGTGELFF. The CDR3 bases are TGTGCCAGCAGCTTGGCCTTTAGGGATGGAACCGGGGAGCTGTTTTTT.

V is TRBV6-6 and J is TRBJ2-1; TRBD2 matches at 11 bases. After removal of 7 bases from V and 5 bases from J, the junction contained 1 base not matched to a gene. Germline CDR1 is MNHNY and CDR2 is SVGAGI (reference sequence). This CDR3 spans 13 amino acids. The CDR3 here is CASTGLADNEQFF. The CDR3 coding sequence is TGTGCCAGCACGGGACTAGCGGACAATGAGCAGTTCTTC.

This chain connects TRBV2 to TRBJ2-3, with 9 bases fitting TRBD2. The V segment lost 2 bases and the J segment 4 bases; nucleotides outside the gene matches: 7. CDR1 is SNHLY and CDR2 is FYNNEI in the germline V gene. This CDR3 region has 16 residues. The CDR3: CASSESGRMQADTQYF. In nucleotides, the CDR3 is TGTGCCAGCAGTGAAAGCGGGAGGATGCAGGCAGATACGCAGTATTTT.

The V call is TRBV19, the J call TRBJ2-4; D possibly corresponds to TRBD1 (7 bases). The germline gives CDR1 LNHDA, CDR2 SQIVND (reference sequence). The CDR3 length is 15 residues. V was pared by 6 bases and J by 5 bases, with 17 bases between. The CDR3 nucleotides read TGTGCCAGTAGCATCAATGGCAGGGGGGAAAACATTCAGTACTTC. Its protein is CASSINGRGENIQYF.

This chain connects TRBV27 to TRBJ1-3; unclear D gene. Germline lookup yields CDR1 MNHEY and CDR2 SMNVEV (reference sequence). V dropped 2 bases and J dropped 4 bases, with 9 bases sitting between them. This CDR3 comprises 14 residues. CDR3 in DNA: TGTGCCAGCAGTTTAAAAGAAAGCGGAAACACCATATATTTT. Translating gives CASSLKESGNTIYF.

The chain has TRBV14 and TRBJ2-7, with TRBD2 matching 7 bases. V dropped 0 bases and J dropped 3; count of bases not matched to a gene: 11. Germline V gene data show CDR1 as SGHDN and CDR2 as FVKESK. The CDR3 is 17 amino acids. CDR3 amino acids: CASSQDGCGGVGYEQYV. The CDR3 bases are TGTGCCAGCAGCCAAGATGGCTGTGGGGGGGTAGGCTACGAGCAGTACGTC.

V and J are TRBV5-1 and TRBJ1-5; D is possibly TRBD1 (5 bases). Germline V gene data show CDR1 as SGHRS and CDR2 as YFSETQ. The CDR3 loop spans 13 amino acids. V was pared by 3 bases and J by 4 bases, with 8 bases between. The CDR3, as DNA: TGCGCCAGCAGCTCGGGGGGTAATCAGCCCCAGCATTTT. It translates to CASSSGGNQPQHF.

The V and J genes are TRBV4-1 and TRBJ2-3, with 9 bases fitting TRBD2. Germline V lookup: CDR1 MGHRA, CDR2 YSYEKL. V shed 4 bases, J shed 5 bases, and the junction held 13 bases outside the gene matches. This CDR3 comprises 17 residues. CDR3 nucleotides: TGCGCCAGCAGCCCCGTCGCAGCAGAAGCGGGAGGAGATACGCAGTATTTT. It encodes CASSPVAAEAGGDTQYF.

This chain uses TRBV5-5 with TRBJ1-1; D gene unclear. This CDR3 is built from 14 residues. CDR1 SGHKS and CDR2 YYEKEE come from the germline V gene (reference sequence). V gave up 4 bases and J gave up 3 bases, with 13 bases separating them. The CDR3 here is CASSAEDLYTEAFF. Written as DNA, the CDR3 is TGTGCCAGCAGCGCGGAGGATCTTTACACTGAAGCTTTCTTT.

This CDR3 is CASSYSQGRGANVLTF. The DNA of the CDR3 is TGTGCCAGCAGTTACAGCCAGGGGCGTGGGGCCAACGTCCTGACTTTC. The chain is built from TRBV6-5 and TRBJ2-6, with D possibly matching TRBD1 (6 bases). Trimming took 2 bases from V and 3 from J, leaving 11 bases between them. This CDR3 is 16 amino acids long. The germline V gene encodes CDR1 MNHEY and CDR2 SVGAGI.

V and J are TRBV19 and TRBJ2-6; no clear D. The CDR3 has 15 residues. V was pared by 8 bases and J by 1 base, with 12 bases between. Germline-derived CDR1 and CDR2 are LNHDA and SQIVND (reference sequence). DNA for the CDR3: TGTGCCAGTCATACAAAACCTTCTGGGGCCAACGTCCTGACTTTC. Translating gives CASHTKPSGANVLTF.

V gene TRBV14 combines with J gene TRBJ1-6, with D possibly being TRBD1 (5 bases). CDR1 is SGHDN and CDR2 is FVKESK in the germline V gene. CDR3 length: 15 amino acids. V was shortened by 0 bases and J by 10 bases, with 13 bases between the two germline ends. The CDR3 nucleotides read TGTGCCAGCAGCCAAGATTGGGGCATGCGATCACCCCTCCACTTT. Protein product: CASSQDWGMRSPLHF.

The chain recombines TRBV19 with TRBJ2-1; D unclear. Germline V gives CDR1 LNHDA, CDR2 SQIVND (reference sequence). The CDR3 sequence is 13 residues long. V was cut by 4 bases and J by 6 bases, with 10 bases left in between. CDR3 loop: CASSTGVVNEQFF. CDR3 DNA: TGTGCCAGTAGTACCGGAGTCGTCAATGAGCAGTTCTTC.